This is a list of T cell receptor beta chains from one sample in a study of blood T cell repertoires in COVID-19. The repertoire was sequenced with immunoSEQ multiplex PCR; TCRdb's copy has only in-frame clones and lacks some. The sample lists 200,000 or so clones, approximately 84% occurring once. The source material was PBMCs or T cells enriched from blood (not recorded which). The receptors shown here come from a man aged 35 to 55 who had recovered from COVID-19. The CDR3 runs from the conserved cysteine through the conserved F or W. A D gene is named only where the DNA matches it firmly. Clone size is shown for a subset of rows, as once, few, many or a class of expanded clone.

clone_size j_call d_call v_call cdr3_aa cdr3_nt
- TRBJ1-1 - TRBV19 CASFDRNTEAFF TGTGCCAGCTTCGACAGGAACACTGAAGCTTTCTTT
- TRBJ1-2 - TRBV28 CASSPSNYGYTF TGTGCCAGCAGTCCCTCTAACTATGGCTACACCTTC
once TRBJ2-1 TRBD2 TRBV7-2 CASSLTSGRPSYNEQFF TGTGCCAGCAGCCTGACTAGCGGTAGACCCTCCTACAATGAGCAGTTCTTC
- TRBJ1-4 - TRBV29-1 CSVATGTTNEKLFF TGCAGCGTTGCTACAGGTACAACTAATGAAAAACTGTTTTTT
- TRBJ2-7 - TRBV29-1 CSVDAGYEQYF TGCAGCGTTGACGCGGGATACGAGCAGTACTTC
- TRBJ1-1 - TRBV20-1 CSATRGTEAFF TGCAGTGCTACCAGGGGCACTGAAGCTTTCTTT
- TRBJ2-3 TRBD1 TRBV11-2 CASGGRRGQGALGDTQYF TGTGCCAGTGGGGGTCGACGTGGCCAGGGGGCTTTGGGAGATACGCAGTATTTT
- TRBJ1-1 - TRBV12-3/TRBV12-4 CASSSTETPEAFF TGTGCCAGCAGTTCCACAGAAACACCTGAAGCTTTCTTT
- TRBJ2-3 TRBD1 TRBV24-1 CATSDMGQGNTDTQYF TGTGCCACCAGTGATATGGGACAGGGGAACACAGATACGCAGTATTTT
- TRBJ2-5 - TRBV11-3 CASSLFGNEETQYF TGTGCCAGCAGCTTATTTGGTAATGAGGAGACCCAGTACTTC
- TRBJ2-1 TRBD1 TRBV5-4 CASSFPTGGGNEQFF TGTGCCAGCAGCTTCCCGACAGGGGGAGGCAATGAGCAGTTCTTC
- TRBJ2-3 - TRBV6-4 CASSMADTDTQYF TGTGCCAGCAGTATGGCAGACACAGATACGCAGTATTTT
- TRBJ2-2 - TRBV19 CASSGGHYTGELFF TGTGCCAGTAGTGGCGGACATTACACCGGGGAGCTGTTTTTT
- TRBJ2-7 TRBD1 TRBV15 CATSREGQAYEQYF TGTGCCACCAGCAGGGAAGGACAGGCCTACGAGCAGTACTTC
- TRBJ2-6 TRBD1 TRBV4-3 CASSQDPGQGGANVLTF TGCGCCAGCAGCCAAGATCCCGGACAGGGGGGGGCCAACGTCCTGACTTTC
few TRBJ2-7 TRBD1 TRBV9 CASSKTGGIYEQYF TGTGCCAGCAGCAAGACAGGGGGTATTTACGAGCAGTACTTC
few TRBJ1-2 - TRBV20-1 CSATGYGYTF TGCAGTGCTACGGGATATGGCTACACCTTC
- TRBJ1-2 - TRBV19 CASRPINAANYGYTF TGTGCCAGTAGACCCATCAATGCGGCTAACTATGGCTACACCTTC
- TRBJ1-1 - TRBV12-5 CASAGNSAEAFF TGTGCTAGTGCCGGGAATTCTGCTGAAGCTTTCTTT
- TRBJ2-7 TRBD1 TRBV19 CASSMGGQGYEQYF TGTGCCAGTAGTATGGGGGGACAGGGGTACGAGCAGTACTTC
few TRBJ1-1 - TRBV4-1 CASSQDIWRQAFF TGCGCCAGCAGCCAAGATATTTGGAGGCAAGCTTTCTTT
- TRBJ1-3 - TRBV30 CAWSVAGGNTIYF TGTGCCTGGAGTGTCGCAGGGGGAAACACCATATATTTT
- TRBJ1-1 - TRBV27 CASSFTTGHDTEAFF TGTGCCAGCAGTTTTACCACAGGGCATGACACTGAAGCTTTCTTT
- TRBJ1-1 - TRBV27 CASSFGTGNTEAFF TGTGCCAGCAGTTTCGGAACAGGGAACACTGAAGCTTTCTTT
- TRBJ1-1 - TRBV2 CASRTGRESGAFF TGTGCCAGCAGAACCGGACGGGAATCTGGAGCTTTCTTT
- TRBJ2-1 TRBD2 TRBV6-1 CASSVQDLRGGLNEQFF TGTGCCAGCAGTGTCCAGGACCTGCGGGGGGGCCTCAATGAGCAGTTCTTC